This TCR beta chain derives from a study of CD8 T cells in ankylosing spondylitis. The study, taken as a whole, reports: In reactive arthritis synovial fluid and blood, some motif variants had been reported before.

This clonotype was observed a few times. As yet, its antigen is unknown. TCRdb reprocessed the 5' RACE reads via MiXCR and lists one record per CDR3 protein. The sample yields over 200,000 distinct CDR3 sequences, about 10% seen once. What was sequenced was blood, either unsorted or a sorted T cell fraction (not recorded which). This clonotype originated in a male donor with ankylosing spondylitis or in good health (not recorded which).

In nucleotides, the CDR3 is TGTGCCAGCAGCTCCAGTAGCCGGGGACATTCACCCCTCCACTTT. Amino acids: CASSSSSRGHSPLHF. The V and J genes are TRBV7-3 and TRBJ1-6, with a tentative D call TRBD1 (5 bases). Germline CDR1 is SGHTA and CDR2 is FQGTGA. Trimming shortened V by 4 bases and J by 8 bases, and 15 bases separated the two germline ends. The CDR3 has 15 amino acids. The entire variable domain, with the rest obtained from reference TRBV7-3 and TRBJ1-6, is as follows: GAGVSQTPSNKVTEKGKYVELRCDPISGHTALYWYRQSLGQGPEFLIYFQGTGAADDSGLPNDRFFAVRPEGSVSTLKIQRTERGDSAVYLCASSSSSRGHSPLHFGNGTRLTVT.